Following are 11 T cell receptor beta chains from one sample sequenced in a study of T cell responses to AZD1222 COVID-19 vaccine. Clones were sequenced by immunoSEQ multiplex PCR, and TCRdb holds only the in-frame ones, with some missing. The profile shows about 93,000 clones, just under 90% of them singletons. Sequenced material: peripheral blood, taken on day 0 of MenACWY control vaccination. These receptors were obtained from an adult in good health.

V gene TRBV5-4 combines with J gene TRBJ1-1; 7 bases align to TRBD1. V lost 6 bases to trimming and J lost 0 bases; unmatched junction nucleotides: 2. Germline V lookup: CDR1 SGHNT, CDR2 YYREEE (reference sequence). CDR3 length equals 13 residues. CDR3 sequence (DNA): TGTGCCAGCAATACAGGGGTGAACACTGAAGCTTTCTTT. It codes for CASNTGVNTEAFF.

The rearrangement joins TRBV3-1 (or the pseudogene TRBV3-2) to TRBJ2-7; 8 positions match TRBD1. Losses at the gene ends were 4 bases for V and 4 bases for J; bases not matched to a gene: 0. Germline CDR1 and CDR2: LGHDT and YNNKEL (reference sequence). This CDR3 is 12 amino acids long. The chain's CDR3 is CASSRTGYEQYF. CDR3 sequence (DNA): TGTGCCAGCAGCCGGACAGGGTACGAGCAGTACTTC.

The genes are TRBV9 and TRBJ2-2; D remains ambiguous. Per the germline V gene, CDR1 is SGDLS and CDR2 is YYNGEE. Trimming took off 5 bases at V and 6 bases at J, with 8 bases between the two ends. The length of the CDR3 is 12 residues. The CDR3 nucleotides are TGTGCCAGCAGAACTTTCCCCGGGGAGCTGTTTTTT. Residues: CASRTFPGELFF. The full variable domain, in which reference TRBV9 and TRBJ2-2 provide the parts outside the CDR3, is DSGVTQTPKHLITATGQRVTLRCSPRSGDLSVYWYQQSLDQGLQFLIQYYNGEERAKGNILERFSAQQFPDLHSELNLSSLELGDSALYFCASRTFPGELFFGEGSRLTVL.

The rearrangement uses TRBV12-2 and TRBJ1-2; TRBD1 is the table's D call, not checked against the DNA. TRBV12-2 is noted as a pseudogene. This CDR3 comprises 13 residues. The CDR3 protein is CASRLPQACGYTF. CDR3 coding DNA: TGTGCAAGTCGCTTACCCCAGGCTTGTGGCTACACCTTC.

The chain joins TRBV27 to TRBJ1-6; D is unresolved. V dropped 5 bases and J dropped 8 bases, with 16 bases sitting between them. In germline, CDR1 is MNHEY, CDR2 SMNVEV (reference sequence). The CDR3 totals 15 residues. CDR3 nucleotides: TGTGCCAGCAGTCCGGGTCGGGGATTCTATTCACCCCTCCACTTT. It codes for CASSPGRGFYSPLHF.

The rearrangement uses TRBV4-3 and TRBJ2-3; tentatively, D is TRBD2 (7 bases). The CDR3 totals 16 residues. V was cut by 4 bases and J by 0 bases, with 14 bases left in between. CDR1 and CDR2 (germline): LGHNA, YSLEER. CDR3 residues: CASSRLGGASTDTQYF. As DNA, the CDR3 is TGCGCCAGCAGCCGTTTGGGGGGGGCTAGCACAGATACGCAGTATTTT.

The chain recombines TRBV2 with TRBJ2-5; 8 positions match TRBD2. The germline CDR1 and CDR2 sequences are SNHLY and FYNNEI. The CDR3 covers 18 residues. The trim removed 2 bases at V and 0 bases at J, leaving 11 bases unmatched. The CDR3 DNA follows: TGTGCCAGCAGTGAATATGGGTCGGGGGGGTCGTACCAAGAGACCCAGTACTTC. Encoded protein: CASSEYGSGGSYQETQYF.

The rearrangement links TRBV9 to TRBJ1-2, with no clear D. Germline V gene sequence: CDR1 SGDLS, CDR2 YYNGEE. This CDR3 is built from 13 residues. V was trimmed by 4 bases and J by 4 bases, leaving 11 bases between them. CDR3 sequence reads: CASSPDGPYGYTF. The CDR3 DNA follows: TGTGCCAGCAGCCCAGACGGCCCCTATGGCTACACCTTC.

The rearrangement uses TRBV7-6 and TRBJ2-2, with D unclear. This CDR3 is 11 amino acids long. Germline V CDR1 and CDR2: SGHVS, FNYEAQ. Trimming left V 5 bases short and J 4 bases short, with 2 bases between. CDR3 DNA sequence: TGTGCCAGCAGCCTCACCGGGGAGCTGTTTTTT. This encodes CASSLTGELFF.

The chain carries TRBV6-2 or TRBV6-3 and TRBJ1-5, with D possibly being TRBD1 (5 bases). The CDR3 contains 15 residues. The ends were cut back, 6 bases at V and 1 base at J, with 13 bases in the middle. Germline CDR1 is MNHEY and CDR2 is SVGEGT. The CDR3 nucleotides read TGTGCCAGCAGCTCAGGGATTTTAAGCAATCAGCCCCAGCATTTT. It is translated as CASSSGILSNQPQHF.

V gene TRBV7-9 combines with J gene TRBJ1-6, with D perhaps TRBD1 (5 bases). V lost 1 base and J lost 5, with 9 bases in between. Germline CDR1 SEHNR, CDR2 FQNEAQ (reference sequence). CDR3 size: 15 residues. CDR3 loop: CASSLGQPNNSPLHF. The CDR3 nucleotides read TGTGCCAGCAGCTTAGGACAGCCGAATAATTCACCCCTCCACTTT.